This T cell receptor beta chain emerged from a study of blood T cell repertoires in COVID-19. On the study more broadly: The study drew acute and convalescent COVID-19 samples from the United States, Italy and Spain.

Germline V gene sequence: CDR1 SGHRS, CDR2 YFSETQ. CDR3 size: 15 residues. With 5 bases removed from V and 0 bases from J, the gap between germline ends came to 13 bases. The table came from immunoSEQ multiplex PCR; TCRdb's copy has only in-frame clones and leaves some out. The sample has fewer than 45,000 clones, 85% seen once; the top ten hold about 4.9%. The clonotype was recovered from a man aged 50 to 59 with active COVID-19. The sequencing input was peripheral blood. The chain couples TRBV5-1 to TRBJ2-3; D possibly corresponds to TRBD1 (6 bases). For the CDR3, the DNA is TGCGCCAGCAGGTTACAGGGACCTAGCACAGATACGCAGTATTTT. It encodes CASRLQGPSTDTQYF.